This TCR beta chain was sequenced in a study of blood T cell repertoires in COVID-19. Study-level background: Acute and convalescent COVID-19 specimens originated in the United States, Italy and Spain.

Sequencing used immunoSEQ multiplex PCR; TCRdb keeps in-frame clones, though not all of them. This sample has about 88,000 clones; roughly 70% occur once, and the top ten carry around 23%. This clone has more than one count but fewer than ten. CDR1 and CDR2 from the germline V gene are SGHVS and FQNEAQ. This CDR3 spans 16 amino acids. Unmatched junction bases numbered 10, after V lost 4 bases and J lost 4 bases. The sample comprised peripheral blood. The chain joins TRBV7-8 to TRBJ1-1, with 9 bases matching TRBD1. The source of this sequence is a woman aged 60-75 years in a cohort sampled during active or convalescent COVID-19. The CDR3 sequence: CASSYIGQGRGTEAFF. CDR3 coding DNA: TGTGCCAGCAGCTATATAGGACAGGGGAGAGGCACTGAAGCTTTCTTT.